Below, 26 T cell receptor beta chains from the same sample are listed, as sequenced in a study of human T cells and chemical hapten exposure (dated by TCRdb to the early 2020s). Library construction relied on RACE. The listed sequencing device is NextSeq 500. The public reads were reanalyzed by TCRdb: fastp trimming at Q25, MiXCR alignment, in-frame beta chains only. Rows are unified per CDR3 protein, each entry keeping the most common DNA and genes. In this sample the table shows about 61,000 distinct CDR3 sequences, 6.5% to 8.5% of which occur a single time. About 1.5% of the sample comes from the top ten. The label giving this sample's time point can be read as: pre-sensitization, week 0. What the treatment or condition label conveys for this sample: therapeutic diphenylcyclopropenone sensitization with weekly scalp DPC. The material was whole blood, obtained in connection with sensitization to the hapten diphenylcyclopropenone (DPC). These receptors were taken from a young woman with alopecia areata. Some clones in this sample may be carry-over from other donors' samples.

Only a few counts were recorded for this clonotype. This could be a read error, since a much larger clone is one nucleotide away. The chain employs TRBV7-2 and TRBJ1-6; D might be TRBD1 (5 bases). The CDR3 is 15 amino acids. Per the germline V gene, CDR1 is SGHTA and CDR2 is FQGNSA. Deletions cut 5 bases from V and 0 bases from J, with 8 bases between. The CDR3 sequence is CASSRQSSYNSPLHF. CDR3 nucleotides: TGTGCCAGCAGCCGACAGAGCTCCTATAATTCACCCCTCCACTTT.

The V call is TRBV19, the J call TRBJ1-1; 8 bases fit TRBD1. The junction had 10 bases not matched to a gene; V was cut back by 1 base and J by 0 bases. CDR1 is LNHDA and CDR2 is SQIVND in the germline V gene (reference sequence). The CDR3 has 18 amino acids. The CDR3 region is CASSIGEVQGALNTEAFF. The CDR3 nucleotides read TGTGCCAGTAGTATAGGGGAGGTCCAGGGGGCCCTGAACACTGAAGCTTTCTTT. The full variable domain, in which reference TRBV19 and TRBJ1-1 provide the parts outside the CDR3, is DGGITQSPKYLFRKEGQNVTLSCEQNLNHDAMYWYRQDPGQGLRLIYYSQIVNDFQKGDIAEGYSVSREKKESFPLTVTSAQKNPTAFYLCASSIGEVQGALNTEAFFGQGTRLTVV.

This clonotype was counted many times. V and J are TRBV5-1 and TRBJ2-7, with D possibly being TRBD2 (7 bases). V lost 0 bases, J lost 7 bases, and 11 bases lay in between. Germline-derived CDR1 and CDR2 are SGHRS and YFSETQ. CDR3 length: 13 amino acids. The CDR3 DNA sequence: TGCGCCAGCAGCTTGGCCAGGGGAGGGGAGCAGTACTTC. Its translation is CASSLARGGEQYF. The entire variable domain, with the rest obtained from reference TRBV5-1 and TRBJ2-7, is as follows: KAGVTQTPRYLIKTRGQQVTLSCSPISGHRSVSWYQQTPGQGLQFLFEYFSETQRNKGNFPGRFSGRQFSNSRSEMNVSTLELGDSALYLCASSLARGGEQYFGPGTRLTVT.

This clonotype was seen a few times. The chain carries TRBV6-6 and TRBJ1-1; unclear D gene. Germline CDR1 reads MNHNY; CDR2 reads SVGAGI (reference sequence). This CDR3 region has 16 residues. The germline V and J ends were trimmed by 2 bases and 1 base, with 14 bases remaining between them. The CDR3 loop reads CASSYPSRAGNTEAFF. CDR3 DNA sequence: TGTGCCAGCAGTTACCCATCCCGTGCGGGGAACACTGAAGCTTTCTTT.

This clonotype appeared many times. Mismatch with germline at one junction end may stem from a read error. This chain joins TRBV3-1 and TRBJ1-6; D may be TRBD1 (5 bases). The CDR3 is 14 amino acids. CDR1 and CDR2 from the germline V gene are LGHDT and YNNKEL (reference sequence). The chain's CDR3 is CASSLPNRNSPLHF. The CDR3 DNA follows: TGTGCCAGCAGCCTCCCGAACAGGAATTCGCCCCTCCACTTT.

The J gene is TRBJ2-7, the V gene TRBV14; no reliable D call. The germline V gene encodes CDR1 SGHDN and CDR2 FVKESK. Trimming stripped 3 bases from V and 5 bases from J, with 14 bases between. CDR3 length: 14 residues. The CDR3 region has the DNA TGTGCCAGCAGCCAGGGCCCTGCTGTCCACGAGCAGTACTTC. Its translation: CASSQGPAVHEQYF.

This clonotype was recorded a few times. The chain uses TRBV18 and TRBJ1-5, with unresolved D. The CDR3 covers 14 residues. CDR1 and CDR2 from the germline V gene are KGHSH and LQKENI. Deletions cut 2 bases from V and 4 bases from J, with 9 bases between. The CDR3 DNA reads TGTGCCAGCTCACCAACGGTCTTGAATCAGCCCCAGCATTTT. Its protein product is CASSPTVLNQPQHF.

This clonotype was recorded many times. V usage is TRBV21-1 and J usage is TRBJ2-2; TRBD2, the D gene given by the table, was not confirmed from the DNA. TRBV21-1 is flagged as a pseudogene. The CDR3 is 20 amino acids. CDR3 coding DNA: TGTGCCAGCAGTAGACCTACCGGGACTAGCGGGGGGGTGAACACCGGGGAGCTGTTTTTT. Translation: CASSRPTGTSGGVNTGELFF.

This clonotype was picked up many times. This rearrangement joins TRBV4-2 to TRBJ1-1, with D tentatively TRBD1 (5 bases). Germline V gene data show CDR1 as LGHNA and CDR2 as YNFKEQ. This CDR3 is built from 20 residues. V was cut by 0 bases and J by 0 bases, with 23 bases left in between. DNA for the CDR3: TGTGCCAGCAGCCAAGAAGGACCCCCGACAGCCACGGTAATGAACACTGAAGCTTTCTTT. This encodes CASSQEGPPTATVMNTEAFF.

This clonotype was counted ten times or more. The DNA for the CDR3 is TGTGCCAGCAGCCGAGGGATCTCCTACAATGAGCAGTTCTTC. This translates into CASSRGISYNEQFF. The chain employs TRBV3-1 and TRBJ2-1, with D possibly being TRBD2 (5 bases). V dropped 4 bases and J dropped 0 bases, with 7 bases sitting between them. Germline V gene sequence: CDR1 LGHDT, CDR2 YNNKEL (reference sequence). There are 14 residues in the CDR3.

This clonotype was seen a handful of times. The junction does not match germline at one end; this may be a read error. V gene TRBV11-1 combines with J gene TRBJ1-2; a weak D match, TRBD1 (6 bases). Germline-derived CDR1 and CDR2 are SGHAT and FQDESV (reference sequence). This CDR3 has 15 residues. The CDR3, as DNA: TGTGCCAGCAGCGCTACAACAGGGAATTCGTATGGCGACACCTTC. Translating gives CASSATTGNSYGDTF.

The sample holds many counts of this clonotype. The chain is built from TRBV5-4 and TRBJ2-3, with D possibly matching TRBD1 (6 bases). The CDR3 extends over 17 amino acids. Germline V CDR1 and CDR2: SGHNT, YYREEE (reference sequence). V was pared by 0 bases and J by 7 bases, with 21 bases between. The CDR3 DNA sequence: TGTGCCAGCAGCTTGGCGGGACATTCCGCCATAAGAAATACGCAGTATTTT. It encodes CASSLAGHSAIRNTQYF.

This clonotype was counted ten times or more. The V gene is TRBV7-8, the J gene TRBJ1-3, with 7 bases fitting TRBD1. The CDR3 is 16 residues long. Trimming at V came to 5 bases and at J to 3 bases, leaving 10 bases not matched to a gene. Germline-derived CDR1 and CDR2 are SGHVS and FQNEAQ. In nucleotides, the CDR3 is TGTGCCAGCAGCCCCAGACAGGGTGGCTTTGGAAACACCATATATTTT. Translating gives CASSPRQGGFGNTIYF.

The rearrangement links TRBV10-1 to TRBJ2-3; D might be TRBD1 or TRBD2, each matching 5 bases. The germline V gene encodes CDR1 WNHNN and CDR2 SYGVQD (reference sequence). Trimming left V 2 bases short and J 4 bases short, with 13 bases between. The CDR3 spans 15 residues. The CDR3 bases are TGCGCCAGCAGTGAGAGGGACGGCGGGTCAGATACGCAGTATTTT. As protein: CASSERDGGSDTQYF.

This clonotype was seen at least ten times. The chain has TRBV2 and TRBJ2-3, with 11 bases lining up with TRBD1. This CDR3 spans 14 amino acids. The trim removed 6 bases at V and 4 bases at J, leaving 3 bases unmatched. CDR1 and CDR2 from the germline V gene are SNHLY and FYNNEI. Written as DNA, the CDR3 is TGTGCCAGCAGACGGGGACAGGGGGCAGATACGCAGTATTTT. This encodes CASRRGQGADTQYF.

This clonotype was seen at least ten times. The V gene is TRBV12-3 or TRBV12-4, the J gene TRBJ1-4; 11 bases agree with TRBD1. The CDR3 has 14 residues. Trimming at V came to 5 bases and at J to 7 bases, leaving 3 bases not matched to a gene. DNA for the CDR3: TGTGCCAGCAGTCCAGGACAGGGGGCTGAAAAACTGTTTTTT. This sequence encodes CASSPGQGAEKLFF.

This clonotype has more than one count but fewer than ten. The V and J genes are TRBV13 and TRBJ1-6; 9 bases align to TRBD1. This CDR3 contains 15 residues. The junction had 4 bases not matched to a gene; V was cut back by 3 bases and J by 7 bases. Germline V gene sequence: CDR1 PRHDT, CDR2 FYEKMQ (reference sequence). In DNA form, the CDR3 reads TGTGCCAGCAGCTTCGACACAGGGGGCAATTCACCCCTCCACTTT. This encodes CASSFDTGGNSPLHF. Together with reference TRBV13 and TRBJ1-6, the CDR3 gives the full variable domain: AAGVIQSPRHLIKEKRETATLKCYPIPRHDTVYWYQQGPGQDPQFLISFYEKMQSDKGSIPDRFSAQQFSDYHSELNMSSLELGDSALYFCASSFDTGGNSPLHFGNGTRLTVT.

In its sample, this clonotype was seen many times. This sequence joins TRBV12-3 or TRBV12-4 and TRBJ1-1; possibly TRBD1 for D (5 bases). This CDR3 has 14 residues. V was cut by 3 bases and J by 8 bases, with 16 bases left in between. The chain's CDR3 is CASSLLGEVGEAFF. CDR3 nucleotides: TGTGCCAGCAGTTTGTTAGGGGAGGTTGGAGAAGCTTTCTTT.

The table lists this clonotype with a few counts. The chain uses TRBV2 and TRBJ1-6, with D possibly TRBD1 on 5 matching bases. Between the trimmed V and J ends, which lost 0 bases and 4 bases, there was a span of 10 bases. Germline CDR1 and CDR2: SNHLY and FYNNEI. The length of the CDR3 is 16 residues. This CDR3 is CASSEAQGLYNSPLHF. CDR3 DNA: TGTGCCAGCAGTGAAGCGCAGGGACTGTATAATTCACCCCTCCACTTT.

This clonotype occurred many times. The J gene is TRBJ1-2, the V gene TRBV3-1; unclear D gene. Germline V gene lookup returns CDR1 LGHDT and CDR2 YNNKEL (reference sequence). The CDR3 has 12 amino acids. The V end was cut by 0 bases, the J end by 3 bases, with 2 bases between. The CDR3 region has the DNA TGTGCCAGCAGCCAAGAGGACTATGGCTACACCTTC. Protein product: CASSQEDYGYTF. Drawing the rest from reference TRBV3-1 and TRBJ1-2, the complete variable domain is DTAVSQTPKYLVTQMGNDKSIKCEQNLGHDTMYWYKQDSKKFLKIMFSYNNKELIINETVPNRFSPKSPDKAHLNLHINSLELGDSAVYFCASSQEDYGYTFGSGTRLTVV.

This clonotype was found many times. The junction does not match germline at one end; this may be a read error. V usage is TRBV7-2 and J usage is TRBJ2-7, with 9 bases that match TRBD1. CDR1 is SGHTA and CDR2 is FQGNSA in the germline V gene. CDR3 length equals 16 residues. The CDR3 protein is CARSSGVGTGSYEQYF. The CDR3 DNA reads as TGTGCCAGAAGCTCCGGAGTAGGGACAGGGAGTTACGAGCAGTACTTC.

This clonotype was observed at least ten times. V gene TRBV5-1 combines with J gene TRBJ1-1; weak D call: TRBD1 (6 bases). The CDR3 spans 16 residues. V gave up 4 bases and J gave up 3 bases, with 19 bases separating them. CDR1 SGHRS and CDR2 YFSETQ come from the germline V gene. CDR3 in amino acids: CASSPIFGQPYTEAFF. The CDR3 nucleotides read TGCGCCAGCAGCCCGATCTTCGGACAGCCCTACACTGAAGCTTTCTTT.

At least ten counts were recorded for this clonotype. V is TRBV7-9 and J is TRBJ2-5; tentative D call: TRBD1 (5 bases). The CDR3 is 14 amino acids. V was trimmed by 6 bases and J by 0 bases, leaving 11 bases between them. Germline CDR1 reads SEHNR; CDR2 reads FQNEAQ (reference sequence). CDR3 loop: CASSPDSHQETQYF. CDR3 DNA sequence: TGTGCCAGCAGTCCTGACAGCCACCAAGAGACCCAGTACTTC.

This clonotype came up many times. The V gene is TRBV5-1, the J gene TRBJ2-3; 10 bases align to TRBD2. V shed 0 bases and J 0 bases; nucleotides not matched to a gene: 1. Germline V gives CDR1 SGHRS, CDR2 YFSETQ. This CDR3 region has 16 residues. The CDR3 bases are TGCGCCAGCAGCTTGGAGCGGGGGGGAAGCACAGATACGCAGTATTTT. Protein: CASSLERGGSTDTQYF.

This clonotype has at least ten counts. V and J are TRBV3-1 and TRBJ2-3, with D unclear. Germline V lookup: CDR1 LGHDT, CDR2 YNNKEL (reference sequence). V lost 0 bases and J lost 0, with 13 bases in between. The CDR3 covers 17 residues. This CDR3 reads CASSQESGPISTDTQYF. CDR3 sequence (DNA): TGTGCCAGCAGCCAAGAATCCGGACCGATAAGCACAGATACGCAGTATTTT.

This clonotype was seen more than once but under ten times. The rearrangement joins TRBV5-1 to TRBJ2-5, with no clear D. Germline lookup yields CDR1 SGHRS and CDR2 YFSETQ. V lost 0 bases to trimming and J lost 2 bases, with 8 bases between them. CDR3 length: 14 amino acids. The CDR3 loop is CASSLDVWQETQYF. The CDR3 DNA reads TGCGCCAGCAGCTTGGATGTGTGGCAAGAGACCCAGTACTTC.